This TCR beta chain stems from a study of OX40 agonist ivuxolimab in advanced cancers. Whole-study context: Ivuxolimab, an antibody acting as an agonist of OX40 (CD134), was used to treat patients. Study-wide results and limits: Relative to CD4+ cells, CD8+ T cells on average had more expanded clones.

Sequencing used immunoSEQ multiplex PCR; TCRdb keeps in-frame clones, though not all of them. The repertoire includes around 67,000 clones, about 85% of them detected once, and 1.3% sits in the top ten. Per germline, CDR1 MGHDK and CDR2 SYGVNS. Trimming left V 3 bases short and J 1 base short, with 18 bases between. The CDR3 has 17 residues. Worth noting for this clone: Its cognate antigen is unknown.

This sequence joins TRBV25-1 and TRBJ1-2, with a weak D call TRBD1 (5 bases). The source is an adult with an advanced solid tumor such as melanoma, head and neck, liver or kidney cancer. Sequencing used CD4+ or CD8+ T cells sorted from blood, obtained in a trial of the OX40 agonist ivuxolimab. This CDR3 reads CASSDGSWGRDNYGYTF. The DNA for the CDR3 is TGTGCCAGCAGTGACGGTTCGTGGGGGAGGGATAACTATGGCTACACCTTC.